This TCR beta chain was observed in a study of beta chain features in type 1 diabetes. This clone was picked up a small number of times. Antigen specificity is unknown. Expressed TCRB transcripts got sequenced, as all isolated RNA was reverse transcribed. Sequencing used immunoSEQ multiplex PCR; TCRdb keeps in-frame clones, though not all of them. Here the sample spans roughly 730,000 clones, around 15% being singletons. Study-level findings and limits: VDJ junctions from patients with type 1 diabetes contained fewer insertions and more deletions. Shorter TCRB CDR3s, moderately but significantly so, were found in Type 1 diabetes patients in all four CD4+ subsets. Possibly, sequencing cDNA over-represented cells that had high TCR expression levels.

The sequence was collected from a man younger than 35 with type 1 diabetes. Material: naive CD4+ T cells from blood.

The CDR3 nucleotides read TGTGCCAGCAGCCAAGTTCTGTACACTGAAGCTTTCTTT. It specifies CASSQVLYTEAFF. The rearrangement uses TRBV14 and TRBJ1-1, with D uncertain. Trimming cost V 1 base and J 3 bases, with 6 bases left between them. Germline CDR1 and CDR2: SGHDN and FVKESK. CDR3 size: 13 residues.